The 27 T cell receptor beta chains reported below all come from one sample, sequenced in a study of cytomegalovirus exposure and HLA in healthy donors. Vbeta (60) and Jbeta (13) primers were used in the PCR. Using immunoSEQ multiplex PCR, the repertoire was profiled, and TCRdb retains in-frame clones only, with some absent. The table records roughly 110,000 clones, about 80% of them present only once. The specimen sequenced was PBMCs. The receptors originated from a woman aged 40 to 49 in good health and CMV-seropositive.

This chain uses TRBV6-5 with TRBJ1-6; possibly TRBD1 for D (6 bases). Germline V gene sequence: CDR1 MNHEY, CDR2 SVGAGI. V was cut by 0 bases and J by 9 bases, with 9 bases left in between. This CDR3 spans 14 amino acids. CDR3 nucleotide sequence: TGTGCCAGCAGTTACTCAGGGGGTTCTTCACCCCTCCACTTT. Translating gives CASSYSGGSSPLHF.

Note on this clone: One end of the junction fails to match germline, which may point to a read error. CDR3 loop: CAWSSGTVGF. CDR3 bases: TGTGCCTGGAGTTCCGGGACAGTCGGCTTC. The chain links TRBV30 to TRBJ1-2, with 7 bases fitting TRBD1. The CDR3 is made up of 10 amino acids. Germline CDR1 and CDR2: GTSNPN and SVGIG (reference sequence).

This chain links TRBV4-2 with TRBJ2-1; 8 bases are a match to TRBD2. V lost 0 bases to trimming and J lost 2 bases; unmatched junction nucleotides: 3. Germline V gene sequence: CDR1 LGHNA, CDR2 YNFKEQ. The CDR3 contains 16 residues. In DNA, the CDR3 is TGTGCCAGCAGCCAAGATGCGGGGGGTACCTACAATGAGCAGTTCTTC. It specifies CASSQDAGGTYNEQFF.

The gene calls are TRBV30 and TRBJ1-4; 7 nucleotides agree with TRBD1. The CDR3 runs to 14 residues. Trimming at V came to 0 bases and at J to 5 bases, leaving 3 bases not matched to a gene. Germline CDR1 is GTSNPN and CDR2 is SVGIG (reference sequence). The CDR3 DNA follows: TGTGCCTGGAGTGTAGGGACAGCGAATGAAAAACTGTTTTTT. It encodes CAWSVGTANEKLFF.

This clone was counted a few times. The CDR3 here is CASSLATANTEAFF. The DNA of the CDR3 is TGTGCCAGCAGCTTGGCGACAGCGAACACTGAAGCTTTCTTT. The chain is built from TRBV5-4 and TRBJ1-1; D is possibly TRBD1 (5 bases). CDR3 length: 14 residues. The V end was cut by 0 bases, the J end by 1 base, with 7 bases between. The germline CDR1 and CDR2 sequences are SGHNT and YYREEE (reference sequence).

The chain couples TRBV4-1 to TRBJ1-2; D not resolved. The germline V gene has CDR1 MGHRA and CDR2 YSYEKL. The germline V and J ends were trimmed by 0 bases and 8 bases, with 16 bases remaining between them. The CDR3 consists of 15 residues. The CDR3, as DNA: TGCGCCAGCAGCCAAGATATAACTCCCCCGGGGGGCTACACCTTC. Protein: CASSQDITPPGGYTF.

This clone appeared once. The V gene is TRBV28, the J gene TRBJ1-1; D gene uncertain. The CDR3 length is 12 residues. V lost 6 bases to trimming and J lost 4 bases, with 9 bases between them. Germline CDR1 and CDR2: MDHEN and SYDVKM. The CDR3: CASSLVSTEAFF. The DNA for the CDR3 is TGTGCCAGCAGCCTAGTGAGCACTGAAGCTTTCTTT.

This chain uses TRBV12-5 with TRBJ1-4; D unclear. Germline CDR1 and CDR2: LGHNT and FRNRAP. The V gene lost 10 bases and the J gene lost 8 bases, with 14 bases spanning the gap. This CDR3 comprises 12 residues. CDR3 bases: TGTGCTATTGATGGGGAGGGCGAAAAACTGTTTTTT. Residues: CAIDGEGEKLFF.

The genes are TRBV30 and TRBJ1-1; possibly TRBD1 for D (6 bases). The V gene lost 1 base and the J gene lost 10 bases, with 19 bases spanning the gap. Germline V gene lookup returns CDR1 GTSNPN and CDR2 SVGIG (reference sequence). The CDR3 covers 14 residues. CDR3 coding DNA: TGTGCCTGGAGTGGACTTACAGGGAGGGCCAGAGCTTTCTTT. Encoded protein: CAWSGLTGRARAFF.

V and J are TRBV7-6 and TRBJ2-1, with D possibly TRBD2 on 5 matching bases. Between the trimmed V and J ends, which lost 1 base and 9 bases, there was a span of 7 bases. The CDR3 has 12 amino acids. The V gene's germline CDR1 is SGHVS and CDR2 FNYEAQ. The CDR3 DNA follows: TGTGCCAGCAGCTTAGGGACTGGTGAGCAGTTCTTC. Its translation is CASSLGTGEQFF.

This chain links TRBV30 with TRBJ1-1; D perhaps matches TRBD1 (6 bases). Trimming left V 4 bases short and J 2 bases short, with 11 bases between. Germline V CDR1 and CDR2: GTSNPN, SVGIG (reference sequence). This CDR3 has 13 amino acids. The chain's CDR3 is CAWTEQGNTEAFF. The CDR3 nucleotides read TGTGCCTGGACTGAACAGGGAAACACTGAAGCTTTCTTT.

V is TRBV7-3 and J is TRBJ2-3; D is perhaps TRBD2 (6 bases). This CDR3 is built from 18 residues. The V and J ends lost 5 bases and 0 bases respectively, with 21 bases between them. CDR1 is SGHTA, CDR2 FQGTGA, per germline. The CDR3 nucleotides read TGTGCCAGCAGCCTTTACCACCGCCGGGACTCTAGCACAGATACGCAGTATTTT. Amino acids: CASSLYHRRDSSTDTQYF.

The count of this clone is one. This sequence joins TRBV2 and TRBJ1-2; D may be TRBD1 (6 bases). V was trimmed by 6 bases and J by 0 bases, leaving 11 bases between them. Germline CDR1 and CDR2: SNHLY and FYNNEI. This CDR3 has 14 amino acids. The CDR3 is CASRATGSNYGYTF. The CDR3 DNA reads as TGTGCCAGCAGAGCTACAGGGTCTAACTATGGCTACACCTTC. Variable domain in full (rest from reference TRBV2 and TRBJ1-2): EPEVTQTPSHQVTQMGQEVILRCVPISNHLYFYWYRQILGQKVEFLVSFYNNEISEKSEIFDDQFSVERPDGSNFTLKIRSTKLEDSAMYFCASRATGSNYGYTFGSGTRLTVV.

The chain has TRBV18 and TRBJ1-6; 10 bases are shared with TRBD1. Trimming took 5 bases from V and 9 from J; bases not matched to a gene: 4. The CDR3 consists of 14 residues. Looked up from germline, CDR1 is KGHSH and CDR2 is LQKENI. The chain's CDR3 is CASSDRGQGSPLHF. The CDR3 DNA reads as TGTGCCAGCTCAGACAGGGGGCAGGGTTCACCCCTCCACTTT.

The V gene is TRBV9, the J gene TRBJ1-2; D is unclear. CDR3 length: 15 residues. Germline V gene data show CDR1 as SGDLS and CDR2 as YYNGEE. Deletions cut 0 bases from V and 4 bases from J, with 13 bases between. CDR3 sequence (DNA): TGTGCCAGCAGCGTAGGGTCAGCGACCCTCTATGGCTACACCTTC. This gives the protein CASSVGSATLYGYTF. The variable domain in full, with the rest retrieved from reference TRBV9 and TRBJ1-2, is DSGVTQTPKHLITATGQRVTLRCSPRSGDLSVYWYQQSLDQGLQFLIQYYNGEERAKGNILERFSAQQFPDLHSELNLSSLELGDSALYFCASSVGSATLYGYTFGSGTRLTVV.

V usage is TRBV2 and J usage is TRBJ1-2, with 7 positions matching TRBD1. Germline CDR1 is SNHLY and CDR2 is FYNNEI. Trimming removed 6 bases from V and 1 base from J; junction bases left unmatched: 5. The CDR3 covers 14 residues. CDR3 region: CASRGGQVNYGYTF. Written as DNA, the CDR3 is TGTGCCAGCAGAGGAGGACAGGTTAACTATGGCTACACCTTC.

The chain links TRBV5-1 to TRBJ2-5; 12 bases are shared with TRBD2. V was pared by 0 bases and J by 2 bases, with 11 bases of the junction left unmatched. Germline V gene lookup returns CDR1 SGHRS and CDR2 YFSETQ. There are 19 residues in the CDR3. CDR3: CASSLANRLAGGRQETQYF. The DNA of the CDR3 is TGCGCCAGCAGCTTGGCCAATCGCCTAGCGGGGGGGCGGCAAGAGACCCAGTACTTC. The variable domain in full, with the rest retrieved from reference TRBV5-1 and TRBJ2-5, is KAGVTQTPRYLIKTRGQQVTLSCSPISGHRSVSWYQQTPGQGLQFLFEYFSETQRNKGNFPGRFSGRQFSNSRSEMNVSTLELGDSALYLCASSLANRLAGGRQETQYFGPGTRLLVL.

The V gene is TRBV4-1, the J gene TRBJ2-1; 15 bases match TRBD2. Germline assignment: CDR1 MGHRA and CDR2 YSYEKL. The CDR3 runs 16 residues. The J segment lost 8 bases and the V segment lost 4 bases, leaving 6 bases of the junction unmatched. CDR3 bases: TGCGCCAGCAGCCTCGGGACTAGCGGGGGGCGGGATGAGCAGTTCTTC. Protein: CASSLGTSGGRDEQFF.

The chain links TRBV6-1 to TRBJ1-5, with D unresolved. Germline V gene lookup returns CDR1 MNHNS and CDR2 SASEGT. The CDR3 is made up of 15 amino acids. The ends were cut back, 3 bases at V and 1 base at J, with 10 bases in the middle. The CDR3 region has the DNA TGTGCCAGCAGTGAGCAGGTTCCCAGCAATCAGCCCCAGCATTTT. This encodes CASSEQVPSNQPQHF.

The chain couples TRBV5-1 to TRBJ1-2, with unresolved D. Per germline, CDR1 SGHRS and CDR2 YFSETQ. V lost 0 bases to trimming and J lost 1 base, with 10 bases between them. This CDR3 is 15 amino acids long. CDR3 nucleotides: TGCGCCAGCAGCTTGGATCCTAGGAATAACTATGGCTACACCTTC. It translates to CASSLDPRNNYGYTF.

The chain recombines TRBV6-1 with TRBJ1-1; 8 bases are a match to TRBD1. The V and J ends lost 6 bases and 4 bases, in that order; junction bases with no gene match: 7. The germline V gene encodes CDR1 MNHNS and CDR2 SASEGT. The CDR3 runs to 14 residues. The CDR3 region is CASSRTGWSTEAFF. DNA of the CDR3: TGTGCCAGCAGCAGGACAGGGTGGAGCACTGAAGCTTTCTTT.

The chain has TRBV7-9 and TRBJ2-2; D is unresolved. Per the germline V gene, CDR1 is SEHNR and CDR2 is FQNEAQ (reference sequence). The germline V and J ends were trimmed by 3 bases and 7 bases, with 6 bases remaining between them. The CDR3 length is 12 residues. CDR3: CASSLADGELFF. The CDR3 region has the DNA TGTGCCAGCAGCTTGGCAGACGGGGAGCTGTTTTTT.

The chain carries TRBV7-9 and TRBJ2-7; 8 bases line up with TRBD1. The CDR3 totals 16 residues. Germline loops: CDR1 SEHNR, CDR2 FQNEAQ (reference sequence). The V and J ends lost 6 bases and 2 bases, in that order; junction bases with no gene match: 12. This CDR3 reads CASSRTTGEGAYEQYF. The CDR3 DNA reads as TGTGCCAGCAGTCGAACGACAGGGGAAGGGGCCTACGAGCAGTACTTC.

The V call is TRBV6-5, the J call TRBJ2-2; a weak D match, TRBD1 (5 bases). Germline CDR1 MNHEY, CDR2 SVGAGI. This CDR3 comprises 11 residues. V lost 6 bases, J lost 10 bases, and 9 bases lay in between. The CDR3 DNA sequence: TGTGCCAGCAGGGGGCGCGAGGAGCTGTTTTTT. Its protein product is CASRGREELFF.

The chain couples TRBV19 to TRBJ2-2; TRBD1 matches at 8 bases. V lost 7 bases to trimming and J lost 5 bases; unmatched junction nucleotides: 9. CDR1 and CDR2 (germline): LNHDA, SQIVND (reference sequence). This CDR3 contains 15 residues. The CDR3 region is CASTPDRAGTGELFF. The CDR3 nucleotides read TGTGCCAGTACCCCGGACAGGGCTGGGACCGGGGAGCTGTTTTTT.

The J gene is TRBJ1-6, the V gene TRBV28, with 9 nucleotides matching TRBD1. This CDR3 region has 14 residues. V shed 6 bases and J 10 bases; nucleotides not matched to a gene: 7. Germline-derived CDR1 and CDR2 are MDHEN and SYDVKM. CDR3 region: CASRLDRGGSPLHF. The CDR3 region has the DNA TGTGCCAGCAGACTGGACAGGGGAGGGTCACCCCTCCACTTT.

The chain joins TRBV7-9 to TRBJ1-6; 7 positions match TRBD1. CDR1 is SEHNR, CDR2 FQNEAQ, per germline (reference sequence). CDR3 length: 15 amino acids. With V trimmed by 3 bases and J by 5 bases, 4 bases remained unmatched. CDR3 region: CASSLRQGNNSPLHF. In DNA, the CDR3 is TGTGCCAGCAGCTTGAGACAGGGCAATAATTCACCCCTCCACTTT.